This is a list of T cell receptor beta chains from one sample in a study of OX40 agonist ivuxolimab in advanced cancers. Measured with immunoSEQ multiplex PCR; TCRdb has only the in-frame clones, and not every one. Among 40,000 to 50,000 clones listed, around 87% were seen once. The material sequenced was CD4+ or CD8+ T cells sorted from blood, taken in a trial of the OX40 agonist ivuxolimab. The receptors stem from an adult with an advanced solid tumor such as melanoma, head and neck, liver or kidney cancer. Both conserved end residues are trimmed from each CDR3. D genes are given only for firm matches. For some rows the clone size is stated as once, few or many, or as a class when expanded; others skip it.

V gene,D gene,clone size,CDR3 protein
TRBV7-6,-,-,ASSKDRTYEQY
TRBV30,-,-,AWSLANEQY
TRBV6-5,-,-,ASSYLGTSLETQY
TRBV25-1,-,few,ASSAGAGPLH
TRBV7-3,TRBD1,-,ASSLNGQGATGGELF
TRBV5-3,-,-,ARSYRNAYGYT
TRBV11-2,-,-,ASSFGTPLGNTIY
TRBV28,-,once,ASRVQVSSYEQY
TRBV4-2,TRBD2,-,ASRLEGLAGVYNTDTQY
TRBV4-1,TRBD2,once,ASSPNSGGGYEQY
TRBV19,-,-,ARSKEWGRQPQH
TRBV5-4,-,-,ASSSAETYRGSYEQY
TRBV6-1,TRBD2,-,ASSVENPSGISSYNEQF
TRBV7-9,-,-,ASTAAGGPQETQY
TRBV9,TRBD2,-,ASSVATTSGLLDEQY
TRBV5-1,-,-,ASAEGFGQETQY
TRBV7-2,-,few,ASSPDGPTGATGELF
TRBV5-4,TRBD1,-,ASSQGQSSYNEQF
TRBV29-1,-,-,SVEGSGYGYT
TRBV30,-,-,AWKYGSYGYT
TRBV5-1,TRBD1,few,ASSNLEGRGESGYT
TRBV9,-,-,ASSGRQGGNIGTDTQY